These 18 T cell receptor beta chains came from one sample sequenced in a study of read filtering for tumor transcriptome and immune sequencing. This library used around 400 ng RNA and molecular barcoded adaptors spanning alpha/delta and beta/gamma chains. TCRdb independently ran MiXCR on the reads; one entry per CDR3 protein. The sample contains more than 30,000 distinct CDR3 sequences, less than 15% of which appear only once. The sample taken for sequencing was a population of CD138-negative cells sorted from bone marrow. The receptors derive from a donor at least 40 years old with multiple myeloma.

Concerning this clonotype itself: This may come from a read error, since a much larger clone is one base off. This sequence joins TRBV6-5 and TRBJ2-7; 9 bases are a match to TRBD2. CDR3 size: 13 residues. Germline V CDR1 and CDR2: MNHEY, SVGAGI. The CDR3 loop is CASWQAGGYEPYF. CDR3 DNA sequence: TGTGCCTCCTGGCAAGCGGGGGGCTACGAGCCGTACTTC.

This clonotype has ten or more counts. This rearrangement joins TRBV7-9 to TRBJ2-5; 7 bases are shared with TRBD1. Germline V gene lookup returns CDR1 SEHNR and CDR2 FQNEAQ (reference sequence). The CDR3 is 15 residues long. V trimming: 4 bases; J trimming: 2 bases; junction bases outside the gene matches: 7. CDR3 coding DNA: TGTGCCAGCAGCTACAACCGGGACAGACAAGAGACCCAGTACTTC. Translating gives CASSYNRDRQETQYF.

This clonotype was recorded many times. The gene calls are TRBV5-1 and TRBJ2-1, with D possibly being TRBD2 (6 bases). This CDR3 comprises 14 residues. Per the germline V gene, CDR1 is SGHRS and CDR2 is YFSETQ. The V end lost 3 bases, the J end lost 5 bases, and 12 bases lay between the germline ends. CDR3: CASSSGGANNEQFF. CDR3 nucleotide sequence: TGCGCCAGCAGCTCCGGCGGGGCTAACAATGAGCAGTTCTTC.

The V call is TRBV11-2, the J call TRBJ2-1; 7 bases match TRBD1. Germline V lookup: CDR1 SGHAT, CDR2 FQNNGV. The V gene end was trimmed by 1 base and the J gene end by 8 bases; junction bases not matched to a gene: 5. The CDR3 totals 14 residues. CDR3 sequence (DNA): TGTGCCAGCAGCTTAGCCCCCCAGGGGGATGAGCAGTTCTTC. Translation gives CASSLAPQGDEQFF. Together with reference TRBV11-2 and TRBJ2-1, the CDR3 gives the full variable domain: EAGVAQSPRYKIIEKRQSVAFWCNPISGHATLYWYQQILGQGPKLLIQFQNNGVVDDSQLPKDRFSAERLKGVDSTLKIQPAKLEDSAVYLCASSLAPQGDEQFFGPGTRLTVL.

This clonotype was observed many times. This rearrangement joins TRBV27 to TRBJ1-1; unclear D gene. Germline CDR1 reads MNHEY; CDR2 reads SMNVEV (reference sequence). With 6 bases removed from V and 3 bases from J, the gap between germline ends came to 17 bases. This CDR3 has 15 amino acids. CDR3 sequence (DNA): TGTGCCAGCAGGCCTGGGGAAGGGTGGTACACTGAAGCTTTCTTT. Protein sequence: CASRPGEGWYTEAFF.

The chain combines TRBV29-1 with TRBJ2-7; D ambiguous. The CDR3 sequence is 14 residues long. V dropped 7 bases and J dropped 2 bases, with 18 bases sitting between them. Germline V gives CDR1 SQVTM, CDR2 ANQGSEA. The CDR3 spells CSATWWGNPYEQYF. Written as DNA, the CDR3 is TGCAGCGCAACATGGTGGGGTAACCCCTACGAGCAGTACTTC.

In this sample, this clonotype turned up many times. V is TRBV18 and J is TRBJ1-5; D might be TRBD1 (6 bases). The ends were cut back, 3 bases at V and 5 bases at J, with 11 bases in the middle. Germline V gives CDR1 KGHSH, CDR2 LQKENI. The CDR3 extends over 14 amino acids. The CDR3 nucleotides read TGTGCCAGCTCACCTCAGGGGATGGATCAGCCCCAGCATTTT. Its protein product is CASSPQGMDQPQHF.

This clonotype was counted ten times or more. This chain connects TRBV3-2 to TRBJ2-2. TRBV3-2 is reported as a pseudogene. This CDR3 region has 12 residues. Here the CDR3 reads CASSQETGELFF. DNA for the CDR3: TGTGCCAGCAGCCAAGAAACCGGGGAGCTGTTTTTT.

This clonotype was detected ten times or more. J is TRBJ1-2 and V is TRBV20-1; 10 nucleotides line up with TRBD1. V was clipped by 8 bases and J by 2 bases; unmatched bases: 5. Germline CDR1 DFQATT, CDR2 SNEGSKA (reference sequence). CDR3 length equals 13 residues. DNA for the CDR3: TGCAGTAAACCGGGACAGGGGAACTATGGCTACACCTTC. Residues: CSKPGQGNYGYTF.

To note about this clonotype: Possible read error: a much larger clone is one base away. V and J are TRBV12-3 or TRBV12-4 and TRBJ2-2; 7 bases fit TRBD1. CDR3 length: 14 amino acids. CDR3: CASRGQTPTGEQFF. The CDR3 DNA is TGTGCCAGCAGGGGACAGACTCCCACCGGGGAGCAGTTTTTT.

This clonotype showed up many times. One base away lies a much larger clone, so this may be a sequencing read error. V gene TRBV7-9 combines with J gene TRBJ2-1, with D hard to call. CDR3 length equals 13 residues. Germline V gene lookup returns CDR1 SEHNR and CDR2 FQNEAQ (reference sequence). The germline V and J ends were trimmed by 5 bases and 6 bases, with 11 bases remaining between them. CDR3 sequence (DNA): TGTGCCAGCAGCGTAGGTCCGCTCAATGAGCAGTTCTTC. Amino acid sequence: CASSVGPLNEQFF.

This clonotype occurred once. V gene TRBV5-1 combines with J gene TRBJ2-7; 9 nucleotides align to TRBD1. The V gene end was trimmed by 0 bases and the J gene end by 6 bases; junction bases not matched to a gene: 10. Looked up from germline, CDR1 is SGHRS and CDR2 is YFSETQ. The CDR3 runs 16 residues. This CDR3 is CASSLGPDRGASEQYF. DNA for the CDR3: TGCGCCAGCAGCTTGGGGCCGGACAGGGGAGCGTCCGAGCAGTACTTC.

This clonotype was recorded at least ten times. It may be a read error: a sequence one base away is much more abundant. This rearrangement joins TRBV20-1 to TRBJ2-1; 8 bases are shared with TRBD1. Germline V gene data show CDR1 as DFQATT and CDR2 as SNEGSKA (reference sequence). This CDR3 has 15 residues. The CDR3 DNA reads as TGCAGTGCCAGGGGTCTGGGACAGGCCAACAATGGGCAGTTCTTC. Translation: CSARGLGQANNGQFF.

This clonotype was found many times. The chain links TRBV11-1 to TRBJ1-6; D may be TRBD1 (6 bases). V lost 2 bases to trimming and J lost 8 bases, with 10 bases between them. CDR3 length equals 14 residues. Germline assignment: CDR1 SGHAT and CDR2 FQDESV (reference sequence). In DNA, the CDR3 is TGTGCCAGCAGCTTAACAGGGAGGGATTCACCCCTCCACTTT. Protein product: CASSLTGRDSPLHF.

V and J are TRBV15 and TRBJ2-1, with D uncertain. The CDR3 runs 15 residues. V dropped 0 bases and J dropped 0 bases, with 6 bases sitting between them. Germline CDR1 LNHNV, CDR2 YYDKDF (reference sequence). The CDR3 nucleotides are TGTGCCACCAGCAGAGAGGCAAGCTCCTACAATGAGCAGTTCTTC. Translated, it gives CATSREASSYNEQFF.

This clonotype was counted many times. The genes are TRBV20-1 and TRBJ2-4; 8 positions agree with TRBD1. The ends lost 6 bases at V and 1 base at J; junction bases unmatched: 5. The CDR3 extends over 14 amino acids. Germline V CDR1 and CDR2: DFQATT, SNEGSKA (reference sequence). The CDR3 loop is CSANAGGAKNIQYF. The CDR3 DNA is TGCAGTGCAAACGCAGGGGGCGCCAAAAACATTCAGTACTTC.

This chain uses TRBV10-3 with TRBJ2-1; no clear D gene. This CDR3 is built from 11 residues. Germline V CDR1 and CDR2: ENHRY, SYGVKD. Between the trimmed V and J ends, which lost 5 bases and 9 bases, there was a span of 8 bases. CDR3 bases: TGTGCCATCAGTCCCCTGCGTGAGCAGTTCTTC. This sequence encodes CAISPLREQFF.

This clonotype was counted only a few times. The J gene is TRBJ2-1, the V gene TRBV19; D unresolved. The CDR3 loop spans 14 amino acids. Germline assignment: CDR1 LNHDA and CDR2 SQIVND (reference sequence). The V gene lost 5 bases and the J gene lost 8 bases, with 16 bases spanning the gap. CDR3 residues: CASSSRAANYEQFF. The CDR3 bases are TGTGCCAGTAGTTCTCGGGCAGCTAACTATGAGCAGTTCTTC.